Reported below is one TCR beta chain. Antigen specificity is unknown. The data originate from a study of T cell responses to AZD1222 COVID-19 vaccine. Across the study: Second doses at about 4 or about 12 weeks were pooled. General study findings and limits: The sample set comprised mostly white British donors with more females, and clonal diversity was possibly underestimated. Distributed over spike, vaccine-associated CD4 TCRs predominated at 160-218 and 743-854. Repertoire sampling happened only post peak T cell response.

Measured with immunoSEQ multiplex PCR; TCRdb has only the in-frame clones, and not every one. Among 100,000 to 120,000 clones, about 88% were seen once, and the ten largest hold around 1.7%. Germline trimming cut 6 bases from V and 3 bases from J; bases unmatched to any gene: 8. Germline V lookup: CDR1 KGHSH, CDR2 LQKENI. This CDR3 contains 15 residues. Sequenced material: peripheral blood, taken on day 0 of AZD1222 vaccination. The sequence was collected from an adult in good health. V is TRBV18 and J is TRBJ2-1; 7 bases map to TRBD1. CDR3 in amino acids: CASSFEGQNYNEQFF. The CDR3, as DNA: TGTGCCAGCTCGTTCGAGGGACAGAACTACAATGAGCAGTTCTTC. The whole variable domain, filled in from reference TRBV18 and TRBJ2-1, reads NAGVMQNPRHLVRRRGQEARLRCSPMKGHSHVYWYRQLPEEGLKFMVYLQKENIIDESGMPKERFSAEFPKEGPSILRIQQVVRGDSAAYFCASSFEGQNYNEQFFGPGTRLTVL.